The present T cell receptor (beta chain) was sequenced within a study of shared clonotypes between healthy human individuals (dated by TCRdb to about 2020). Turning to the overall study: The cohort comprised two women and a few men aged 18 to 49 years. For each donor, CD4 naive and CD4 memory were each run on three plates, CD8 naive on two plates, and CD8 memory on one plate. Blood TCR repertoires of a handful of healthy adults were deeply sequenced to estimate repertoire size and the extent of clonotype sharing between individuals. Libraries were prepared and TCR repertoires were sequenced by different laboratories using diverse techniques, in order to increase sequencing depth and limit assay-specific biases. Leukapheresis yielded between about 0.85 and 10 billion PBMCs per donor. The investigation overall reported the following: Because the study included a small number of donors, the genetic and exposure-history diversity represented was limited. Pairwise subsampling indicated that sequencing depth was expected to affect the degree of clonotype sharing among donors. Across four donors, approximately 4.6% of naive CD4, approximately 3.6% of naive CD8, around 2.5% of memory CD4, and approximately 0.4% of memory CD8 clonotypes were shared. Sampling was restricted to blood, and TCR repertoires in tissues likely differ from the TCR repertoires found in blood. Compared with non-shared clonotypes, the clonotypes found in all four sorted-subset donors had higher generation probabilities. Naive subsets generally had larger estimated clonotype richness than memory subsets. Incomplete sequencing was indicated by rarefaction of sorted-subset datasets, despite the large sequencing depth.

CD8 naive samples consisted of CD45RO-negative cells that were positively selected for CCR7, yielding a CD45RA+CCR7+ population without TemRA cells. The donors were healthy, HIV-negative adults who had no recently reported acute infections or vaccinations. Every donor was a Caucasian adult residing in Nashville, Tennessee, USA. Blood was obtained by leukapheresis, after which PBMCs were separated by Ficoll-Histopaque density gradient centrifugation and cryopreserved in liquid nitrogen vapor phase. Analytical flow cytometry was used to check the purity and quantity of each magnetically sorted T cell population. Each sorted fraction had its genomic DNA isolated and then quantified by UV absorbance on a Nanodrop 2000c. TCR CDR3 regions were amplified from genomic DNA by multiplex PCR using the deep immunoSEQ assay. Genomic DNA extracted from each cell subset was distributed evenly over all wells of several immunoSEQ 96-well plates, and each plate served as one replicate. For sorted subsets, 200 to 250 ng genomic DNA, equal to about 30,000 T cell genomes, was loaded into each replicate PCR. The purified libraries were quantified using a Qubit 3.0 fluorometer, sized with a Bioanalyzer 2100, and then quantified again using the KAPA Library Quantification kit. Every immunoSEQ 96-well plate was sequenced on a separate single-read 150-cycle Illumina NextSeq 550 flow cell. On the authors' methods: Because the immunoSEQ output included only junctional sequences and no quality scores, the filtering could not be the same as the filtering used for full-length reads. To assign V/J genes and CDR3, sequences were annotated using PyIR, a Python wrapper for IgBLAST v1.9, with IMGT germline references. Reads with weak V/J assignments (E-value above 1e-6), missing CDR3, stop codons, out-of-frame junctions, or ambiguous translated residues were removed. V3J clonotypes were defined by identical inferred V gene, J gene, and CDR3 amino acid sequence. To compute the percentage overlap between repertoires, the number of shared unique clonotypes was divided by the size of the smaller repertoire. Richness of each repertoire was evaluated using RTK rarefaction, the Chao1 estimator, and Recon v2.1 estimates of unobserved clonotypes. OLGA was used to compute generation probabilities for all TCRbeta clonotypes that the gDNA method yielded from four donors. TCRdb took over this immuneACCESS table, retaining in-frame rearrangements with V and J assigned. Such tables are incomplete; in checked studies, under half of the missing clones stem from an unresolved V gene, and the remainder is unexplained. The V and J calls and clone size come from that table; D and trimming were worked out from the DNA. Counted in this sample were about 2.2 million clones; 93% of them appeared once. The ten largest clones add up to about 1.6% of the sample.

Including the terminal cysteine and phenylalanine, the CDR3 comprises 14 residues. The retained sequence is limited to the CDR3, 42 bases, with the frame set at the first base. CDR1 and CDR2 are read off the germline V gene as SGDLS and YYNGEE. From V the trimming removes 0 bases and from J it removes 4 bases, while the gene matches leave 2 bases of the junction unaccounted for. This clone was picked up a small number of times. No antigen is known for it. Qualities for individual bases were not recorded, and no much larger clone is one base off. This specimen includes other DNA sequences encoding the same CDR3.

Sequencing used naive CD8+ T cells from PBMCs. The cell subset or site label for this specimen denotes: CD45RA+CCR7+. Recombination joined TRBV9 with TRBJ1-1; TRBD1 lines up with 8 middle nucleotides. The origin of this receptor is a man aged 18 to 30 in good health. Some clones in this sample may be carry-over from other donors' samples. CDR3 region: CASSVGDRGTEAFF. Read as DNA, the sequence is TGTGCCAGCAGCGTAGGAGACAGGGGCACTGAAGCTTTCTTT.